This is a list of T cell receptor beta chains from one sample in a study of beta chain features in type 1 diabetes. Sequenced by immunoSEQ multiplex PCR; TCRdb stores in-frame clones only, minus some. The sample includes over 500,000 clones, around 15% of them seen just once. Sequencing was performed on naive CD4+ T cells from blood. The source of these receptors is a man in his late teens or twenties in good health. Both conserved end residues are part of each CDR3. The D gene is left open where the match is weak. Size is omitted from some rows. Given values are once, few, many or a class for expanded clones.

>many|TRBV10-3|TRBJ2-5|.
CAISESRVGETQYF
TGTGCCATCAGTGAGTCGAGAGTCGGAGAGACCCAGTACTTC
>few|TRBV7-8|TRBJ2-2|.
CASSLNTGELFF
TGTGCCAGCAGCCTTAACACCGGGGAGCTGTTTTTT
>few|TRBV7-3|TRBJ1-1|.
CASTLPGRAVNTEAFF
TGTGCCAGCACCCTCCCTGGCAGGGCGGTGAACACTGAAGCTTTCTTT
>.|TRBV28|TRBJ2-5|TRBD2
CASSSGTSGGTQYF
TGTGCCAGCAGTTCGGGGACTAGCGGAGGGACCCAGTACTTC
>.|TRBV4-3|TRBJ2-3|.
CASSLKRATDTQYF
TGCGCCAGCAGCCTCAAGAGGGCCACAGATACGCAGTATTTT
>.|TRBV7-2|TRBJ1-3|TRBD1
CASNPTGSGNTIYF
TGTGCCAGCAACCCGACAGGGTCGGGAAACACCATATATTTT
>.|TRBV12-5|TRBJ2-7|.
CASGPSSSEQYF
TGTGCTAGTGGTCCCTCTTCCAGCGAGCAGTACTTC
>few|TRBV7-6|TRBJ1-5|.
CASSLTDFNQPQHF
TGTGCCAGCAGCTTAACGGATTTCAATCAGCCCCAGCATTTT
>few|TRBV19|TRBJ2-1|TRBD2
CASSTSSGLSYNEQFF
TGTGCCAGTAGTACGTCTAGCGGTCTCTCCTACAATGAGCAGTTCTTC
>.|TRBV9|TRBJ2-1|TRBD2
CASNRGGLAGPGGYNEQFF
TGTGCCAGCAACCGGGGAGGGCTAGCGGGCCCTGGGGGTTACAATGAGCAGTTCTTC
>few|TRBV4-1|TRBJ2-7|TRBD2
CASSYHGLAGGPGSYEQYF
TGCGCCAGCAGTTATCACGGACTAGCGGGAGGGCCGGGATCCTACGAGCAGTACTTC
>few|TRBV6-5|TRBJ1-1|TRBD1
CASRTGEEYTEAFF
TGTGCCAGCAGGACAGGGGAGGAGTACACTGAAGCTTTCTTT
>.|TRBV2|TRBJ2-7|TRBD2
CASSTRLAGGPLRAYEQYF
TGTGCCAGCAGTACCCGACTAGCGGGAGGGCCTTTAAGGGCCTACGAGCAGTACTTC
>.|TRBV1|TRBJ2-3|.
CTSPTRAGGTYTQYF
TGCACCAGCCCGACAAGGGCGGGAGGGACTTATACGCAGTATTTT
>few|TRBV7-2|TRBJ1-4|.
CASSGTGTTNEKLFF
TGTGCCAGCAGCGGCACAGGGACAACTAATGAAAAACTGTTTTTT
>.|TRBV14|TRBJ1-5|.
CASSRVGSNQPQHF
TGTGCCAGCAGTAGGGTGGGGAGCAATCAGCCCCAGCATTTT
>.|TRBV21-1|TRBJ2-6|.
CASSILRDSALCGANVLTF
TGTGCCAGCAGCATCCTCCGGGACTCTGCCCTATGTGGGGCCAACGTCCTGACTTTC
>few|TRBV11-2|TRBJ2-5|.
CASSLYGAEYF
TGTGCCAGCAGCTTATACGGGGCTGAGTACTTC
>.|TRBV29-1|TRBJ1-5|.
CSVGDSSSGQPQHF
TGCAGCGTTGGAGACAGTTCTAGCGGGCAGCCCCAGCATTTT
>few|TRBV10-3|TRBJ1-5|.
CAISVDNEQPQHF
TGTGCCATCAGTGTGGACAATGAACAGCCCCAGCATTTT
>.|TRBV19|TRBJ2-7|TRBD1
CASSPTDRPYEQYF
TGTGCCAGTAGTCCGACGGACAGGCCCTACGAGCAGTACTTC
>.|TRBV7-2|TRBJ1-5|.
CASSRYTGRGNQPQHF
TGTGCCAGCAGCCGTTATACAGGTAGGGGCAATCAGCCCCAGCATTTT
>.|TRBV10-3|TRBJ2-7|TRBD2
CAISGTSVSYEQYF
TGTGCCATCAGCGGGACTAGCGTTTCCTACGAGCAGTACTTC
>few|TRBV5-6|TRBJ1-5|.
CASSRWGRYNQPQHF
TGTGCCAGCAGCCGGTGGGGCAGGTACAATCAGCCCCAGCATTTT
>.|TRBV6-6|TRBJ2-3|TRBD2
CASSYRREGPDTQYF
TGTGCCAGCAGTTACAGGCGGGAGGGCCCAGATACGCAGTATTTT
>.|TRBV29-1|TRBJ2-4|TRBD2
CSVPGGAKNIQYF
TGCAGCGTCCCCGGGGGGGCCAAAAACATTCAGTACTTC
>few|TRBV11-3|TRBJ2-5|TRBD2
CASSLAAGGQETQYF
TGTGCCAGCAGCTTAGCCGCGGGGGGTCAAGAGACCCAGTACTTC
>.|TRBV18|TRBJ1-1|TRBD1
CASSPSQGGTEAFF
TGTGCCAGCTCACCATCACAGGGGGGCACTGAAGCTTTCTTT
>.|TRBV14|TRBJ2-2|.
CASSQDRRVSGELFF
TGTGCCAGCAGCCAAGATCGGCGGGTCTCCGGGGAGCTGTTTTTT
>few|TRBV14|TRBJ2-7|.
CASSQQGLESYEQYF
TGTGCCAGCAGCCAACAGGGGCTTGAGTCCTACGAGCAGTACTTC
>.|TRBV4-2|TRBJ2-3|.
CASSQDMEPATQYF
TGTGCCAGCAGCCAAGATATGGAGCCTGCTACGCAGTATTTT
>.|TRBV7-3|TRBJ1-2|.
CASSLRRDYGYTF
TGTGCCAGCAGCTTACGCAGGGATTATGGCTACACCTTC
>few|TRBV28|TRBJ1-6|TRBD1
CASSLGRTGLSPLHF
TGTGCCAGCAGTTTAGGCAGGACAGGGCTTTCACCCCTCCACTTT
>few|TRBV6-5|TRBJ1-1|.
CASSYSRLVKETEAFF
TGTGCCAGCAGTTACTCGAGGCTGGTGAAAGAGACTGAAGCTTTCTTT
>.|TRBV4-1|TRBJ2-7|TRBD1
CASSQGRARGPSEQYF
TGCGCCAGCAGCCAAGGTCGGGCAAGGGGGCCCTCGGAGCAGTACTTC
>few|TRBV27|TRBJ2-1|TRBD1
CASSGQGIDEQFF
TGTGCCAGCAGCGGACAGGGAATCGATGAGCAGTTCTTC
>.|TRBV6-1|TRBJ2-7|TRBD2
CASSEAGTSGRSYEQYF
TGTGCCAGCAGTGAAGCGGGGACTAGCGGGAGATCCTACGAGCAGTACTTC
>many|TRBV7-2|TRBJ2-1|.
CASSLDRAYNEQFF
TGTGCCAGCAGCTTAGATCGGGCATACAATGAGCAGTTCTTC
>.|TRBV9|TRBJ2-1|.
CASSLFGVEADNEQFF
TGTGCCAGCAGCCTTTTTGGCGTCGAAGCGGACAATGAGCAGTTCTTC
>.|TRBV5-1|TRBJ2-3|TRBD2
CASSNRLAGFTDTQYF
TGCGCCAGCAGCAACCGACTAGCGGGGTTCACAGATACGCAGTATTTT